Following are 23 T cell receptor beta chains from one sample sequenced in a study of CD8 T cells in ankylosing spondylitis. TCRdb fed the 5' RACE reads into MiXCR, producing one record per CDR3 protein. The sample lists roughly 130,000 distinct CDR3 sequences, about 6.4% occurring once. Material: blood, either unsorted or a sorted T cell fraction (not recorded which). These TCRs come from a male donor with ankylosing spondylitis or in good health (not recorded which).

The V call is TRBV20-1, the J call TRBJ2-7; possibly TRBD2 for D (5 bases). This CDR3 contains 14 residues. Per germline, CDR1 DFQATT and CDR2 SNEGSKA (reference sequence). Trimming took 3 bases from V and 2 from J, leaving 14 bases between them. In DNA form, the CDR3 reads TGCAGTGCTAGGCCTACTAGGAGAACCTACGAGCAGTACTTC. It translates to CSARPTRRTYEQYF.

This clonotype was seen repeatedly, ten times or more. The chain uses TRBV7-2 and TRBJ2-3; D might be TRBD1 or TRBD2, each matching 5 bases. Looked up from germline, CDR1 is SGHTA and CDR2 is FQGNSA. Deletions cut 6 bases from V and 0 bases from J, with 16 bases between. This CDR3 spans 16 amino acids. The CDR3 sequence: CASSPSGAQSTDTQYF. In nucleotides, the CDR3 is TGTGCCAGCAGTCCCTCCGGGGCTCAGAGCACAGATACGCAGTATTTT.

Ten or more counts support this clonotype. The chain combines TRBV5-1 with TRBJ2-3, with 10 bases aligning to TRBD2. The CDR3 covers 16 residues. V lost 8 bases, J lost 2 bases, and 11 bases stayed unmatched. Germline-derived CDR1 and CDR2 are SGHRS and YFSETQ. This chain's CDR3 is CASFSGLAKHTDTQYF. CDR3 in DNA: TGCGCCAGTTTCTCGGGACTAGCGAAACACACAGATACGCAGTATTTT.

This clonotype came up many times. The chain uses TRBV28 and TRBJ2-7; the match to TRBD2 covers 9 bases. V shed 7 bases and J 3 bases; nucleotides not matched to a gene: 13. CDR1 and CDR2 from the germline V gene are MDHEN and SYDVKM. The CDR3 consists of 16 residues. The CDR3 sequence is CASTNIPGLAGYEQYF. CDR3 DNA sequence: TGTGCCAGCACCAACATACCGGGACTAGCTGGCTACGAGCAGTACTTC.

This clonotype has ten or more counts. This rearrangement joins TRBV28 to TRBJ1-2, with 7 bases aligning to TRBD1. With V trimmed by 1 base and J by 0 bases, 5 bases remained unmatched. The CDR3 runs 16 residues. Germline CDR1 MDHEN, CDR2 SYDVKM. DNA for the CDR3: TGTGCCAGCAGTTTATACAGGGGCCGTTCTAACTATGGCTACACCTTC. This sequence encodes CASSLYRGRSNYGYTF.

This clonotype was observed at least ten times. The V call is TRBV20-1, the J call TRBJ2-1; possible D gene TRBD2, 5 bases. CDR3 length: 14 residues. Trimming pared 5 bases from V and 0 bases from J, leaving 11 bases between. From germline, CDR1 is DFQATT and CDR2 SNEGSKA (reference sequence). The CDR3 DNA is TGCAGTGCTGCTACTAGTTACTCCTACAATGAGCAGTTCTTC. It encodes CSAATSYSYNEQFF.

This clonotype has ten or more counts. This rearrangement joins TRBV7-2 to TRBJ2-4; TRBD2 aligns across 10 bases. The V gene end was trimmed by 3 bases and the J gene end by 0 bases; junction bases not matched to a gene: 2. This CDR3 is 16 amino acids long. Germline lookup yields CDR1 SGHTA and CDR2 FQGNSA. CDR3 DNA: TGTGCCAGCAGCTTGGTAGCGGGAGGAGCCAAAAACATTCAGTACTTC. Amino acid sequence: CASSLVAGGAKNIQYF.

This clonotype showed up many times. This chain links TRBV20-1 with TRBJ2-1; no definite D call. Germline V gene sequence: CDR1 DFQATT, CDR2 SNEGSKA (reference sequence). Trimming took off 3 bases at V and 6 bases at J, with 9 bases between the two ends. CDR3 length: 12 residues. CDR3 in amino acids: CSARERVNEQFF. CDR3 nucleotides: TGCAGTGCTAGGGAAAGGGTCAATGAGCAGTTCTTC.

This clonotype was picked up a small number of times. The rearrangement links TRBV7-8 to TRBJ2-3; possibly TRBD1 for D (6 bases). This CDR3 is built from 17 residues. CDR1 is SGHVS and CDR2 is FQNEAQ in the germline V gene. V lost 5 bases and J lost 0, with 18 bases in between. The CDR3 DNA is TGTGCCAGCAGCCACACGACAGGACGTTCTAGCACAGATACGCAGTATTTT. Translating gives CASSHTTGRSSTDTQYF.

The V and J genes are TRBV2 and TRBJ1-1; maybe TRBD1 (6 bases). V dropped 5 bases and J dropped 6 bases, with 16 bases sitting between them. The germline CDR1 and CDR2 sequences are SNHLY and FYNNEI. The CDR3 runs 14 residues. CDR3 protein: CASSFSGGEAEAFF. CDR3 in DNA: TGTGCCAGCAGTTTTTCCGGGGGCGAGGCTGAAGCTTTCTTT.

This clonotype was seen repeatedly, ten times or more. The chain carries TRBV5-1 and TRBJ2-7; D is unresolved. The CDR3 totals 15 residues. Germline values: CDR1 SGHRS, CDR2 YFSETQ. V gave up 4 bases and J gave up 0 bases, with 14 bases separating them. Here the CDR3 reads CASSPGDLSSYEQYF. In nucleotides, the CDR3 is TGCGCCAGCAGCCCCGGCGACCTGAGCTCCTACGAGCAGTACTTC.

This clonotype has at least ten counts. This chain connects TRBV7-2 to TRBJ2-3; D uncertain. The CDR3 sequence is 14 residues long. Trimming took 4 bases from V and 5 from J, leaving 13 bases between them. From germline, CDR1 is SGHTA and CDR2 FQGNSA. CDR3 coding DNA: TGTGCCAGCAGCTCCGCTTGGGTGCAAGATACGCAGTATTTT. This gives the protein CASSSAWVQDTQYF. Based on the CDR3 plus reference TRBV7-2 and TRBJ2-3, the full variable domain is GAGVSQSPSNKVTEKGKDVELRCDPISGHTALYWYRQSLGQGLEFLIYFQGNSAPDKSGLPSDRFSAERTGGSVSTLTIQRTQQEDSAVYLCASSSAWVQDTQYFGPGTRLTVL.

This clonotype was found many times. The chain employs TRBV12-3 or TRBV12-4 and TRBJ1-5; D ambiguous. V shed 3 bases and J shed 5 bases, with 8 bases lying between them. CDR3 length: 13 residues. CDR3 residues: CASSLRRDQPQHF. DNA for the CDR3: TGTGCCAGCAGTTTGCGCAGAGATCAGCCCCAGCATTTT.

This clonotype was counted at least ten times. V gene TRBV24-1 combines with J gene TRBJ2-7; 7 bases are shared with TRBD1. V lost 2 bases to trimming and J lost 2 bases; unmatched junction nucleotides: 5. The germline V gene encodes CDR1 KGHDR and CDR2 SFDVKD. The CDR3 loop spans 15 amino acids. DNA of the CDR3: TGTGCCACCAGTGATTCAGGGGGAAATCCCTACGAGCAGTACTTC. It translates to CATSDSGGNPYEQYF.

This clonotype appeared many times. The J gene is TRBJ1-3, the V gene TRBV6-5; D gene unclear. CDR1 is MNHEY, CDR2 SVGAGI, per germline. The CDR3 totals 14 residues. V was clipped by 0 bases and J by 4 bases, with 7 bases between them. The CDR3 DNA reads as TGTGCCAGCAGTTACTCGGCAGCCGGAAACACCATATATTTT. Amino acid sequence: CASSYSAAGNTIYF.

This clonotype has only a few counts. V gene TRBV5-1 combines with J gene TRBJ2-7; 8 bases are a match to TRBD2. V shed 2 bases and J 0 bases; nucleotides not matched to a gene: 1. CDR1 is SGHRS and CDR2 is YFSETQ in the germline V gene. This CDR3 is 14 amino acids long. CDR3 residues: CASSFSGVSYEQYF. The CDR3 DNA reads TGCGCCAGCAGCTTTAGCGGGGTCTCCTACGAGCAGTACTTC.

This clonotype was detected many times. The rearrangement links TRBV6-2 or TRBV6-3 to TRBJ1-5; TRBD1 is a possible D gene (5 bases). V was clipped by 4 bases and J by 7 bases, with 11 bases between them. The germline CDR1 and CDR2 sequences are MNHEY and SVGEGT. CDR3 length: 13 residues. The CDR3 loop reads CASSLARGQPQHF. For the CDR3, the DNA is TGTGCCAGCAGTTTGGCACGGGGCCAGCCCCAGCATTTT.

About this clonotype: A much larger clone sits a single nucleotide away, making a read error possible. The rearrangement uses TRBV15 and TRBJ2-7; TRBD2 might be the D (7 bases). Germline CDR1 reads LNHNV; CDR2 reads YYDKDF (reference sequence). This CDR3 has 16 amino acids. The CDR3 region is CATSRDHYPGGYERYF. CDR3 sequence (DNA): TGTGCCACCAGCAGAGATCATTATCCGGGGGGCTACGAGCGGTACTTC.

This clonotype was seen ten or more times. The J gene is TRBJ2-2, the V gene TRBV6-4; 8 bases line up with TRBD2. CDR3 length: 13 amino acids. J lost 4 bases, V lost 5 bases, and 0 bases had no gene match. Per germline, CDR1 MRHNA and CDR2 SNTAGT. This chain's CDR3 is CASSSGSTGELFF. In DNA, the CDR3 is TGTGCCAGCAGTAGCGGGAGCACCGGGGAGCTGTTTTTT.

Many counts were recorded for this clonotype. V and J are TRBV12-3 or TRBV12-4 and TRBJ2-2; TRBD1 or TRBD2 may be the D gene (7 bases each). This CDR3 is built from 17 residues. V lost 7 bases and J lost 0, with 18 bases in between. The CDR3 DNA reads TGTGCCAGCAAGGGGGCGCCCGGGAGGTCGAACACCGGGGAGCTGTTTTTT. Translating it yields CASKGAPGRSNTGELFF.

This clonotype was detected many times. The rearrangement links TRBV28 to TRBJ2-5; D not certain. The ends were cut back, 2 bases at V and 2 bases at J, with 12 bases in the middle. This CDR3 region has 15 residues. Germline CDR1 reads MDHEN; CDR2 reads SYDVKM. DNA of the CDR3: TGTGCCAGCAGTTTACGTCCCCCAGGTCAAGAGACCCAGTACTTC. It is translated as CASSLRPPGQETQYF.

This clonotype was counted ten times or more. The rearrangement joins TRBV5-1 to TRBJ1-1; D is possibly TRBD1 (5 bases). V lost 0 bases and J lost 8, with 14 bases in between. The CDR3 length is 14 residues. Germline V gives CDR1 SGHRS, CDR2 YFSETQ. The chain's CDR3 is CASSLAGRVDEAFF. The CDR3 nucleotides are TGCGCCAGCAGCTTGGCGGGCAGGGTCGACGAAGCTTTCTTT.

This clonotype was observed at least ten times. The J gene is TRBJ1-2, the V gene TRBV7-2; D ambiguous. Germline CDR1 is SGHTA and CDR2 is FQGNSA. V was cut by 4 bases and J by 6 bases, with 15 bases left in between. The CDR3 totals 14 residues. Written as DNA, the CDR3 is TGTGCCAGCAGCTCCGGGGTCGGAGGAGATGGCTACACCTTC. Its translation is CASSSGVGGDGYTF.